Presented here are 26 T cell receptor beta chains from one specimen sequenced in a study of identical twins. A single record per CDR3 protein comes from TCRdb applying MiXCR to the 5' RACE reads. In the table there are roughly 770,000 distinct CDR3 sequences, 15% to 20% of which are singletons. These same data were also listed under a study on T cells expressing NK-cell markers.

Source material: PBMCs. The source of these receptors is a young woman in good health.

The V call is TRBV5-6, the J call TRBJ2-7; unclear D gene. This CDR3 contains 12 residues. Deletions cut 4 bases from V and 6 bases from J, with 11 bases between. The germline V gene encodes CDR1 SGHDT and CDR2 YYEEEE. Here the CDR3 reads CASSRPETEQYF. The CDR3 nucleotides are TGTGCCAGCAGCCGGCCGGAGACCGAGCAGTACTTC.

J is TRBJ2-7 and V is TRBV29-1, with D unresolved. The CDR3 length is 10 residues. Germline loops: CDR1 SQVTM, CDR2 ANQGSEA. CDR3 sequence (DNA): TGCAGTGCCGGGTCTAACGAGCAGTACTTC. As protein: CSAGSNEQYF.

There are a few counts of this clonotype. The chain is built from TRBV12-3 or TRBV12-4 and TRBJ2-7; 14 bases map to TRBD2. This CDR3 spans 15 amino acids. The V segment lost 7 bases and the J segment 2 bases; nucleotides outside the gene matches: 4. The CDR3 nucleotides are TGTGCCAGCACGGGACTAGCGGGGGCAGCCTACGAGCAGTACTTC. Amino acids: CASTGLAGAAYEQYF.

The chain carries TRBV12-3 or TRBV12-4 and TRBJ2-1; 16 bases line up with TRBD2. V lost 8 bases, J lost 2 bases, and 6 bases stayed unmatched. This CDR3 comprises 17 residues. CDR3 region: CASEGTSGGGTYNEQFF. The CDR3 coding sequence is TGTGCCAGCGAGGGGACTAGCGGGGGGGGCACCTACAATGAGCAGTTCTTC.

The chain carries TRBV5-1 and TRBJ2-7; D perhaps matches TRBD1 (5 bases). Trimming removed 0 bases at V and 5 bases at J, with 12 bases between. Germline CDR1 reads SGHRS; CDR2 reads YFSETQ. This CDR3 contains 14 residues. CDR3 protein: CASSLARVLDEQYF. The CDR3 coding sequence is TGCGCCAGCAGCTTGGCCAGGGTGTTGGACGAGCAGTACTTC.

In its sample, this clonotype was seen a few times. The rearrangement links TRBV7-7 to TRBJ2-7, with D unclear. The CDR3 runs to 13 residues. V lost 1 base, J lost 3 bases, and 7 bases lay in between. Per germline, CDR1 SSHAT and CDR2 FNYEAQ (reference sequence). CDR3 protein: CASSLEVNYEQYF. CDR3 sequence (DNA): TGTGCCAGCAGCTTAGAGGTTAACTACGAGCAGTACTTC.

This clonotype showed up many times. The rearrangement uses TRBV20-1 and TRBJ2-1, with D uncertain. CDR3 length: 11 residues. Germline V gene lookup returns CDR1 DFQATT and CDR2 SNEGSKA (reference sequence). V was pared by 6 bases and J by 5 bases, with 8 bases between. The CDR3 loop reads CSAVQHNEQFF. The CDR3 nucleotides read TGCAGTGCCGTCCAGCACAATGAGCAGTTCTTC.

This clonotype was observed a handful of times. The CDR3 DNA follows: TGCAGCGGCGGACAGCCAGAAGATACGCAGTATTTT. Its protein is CSGGQPEDTQYF. This chain links TRBV29-1 with TRBJ2-3, with D tentatively TRBD1 (6 bases). Germline loops: CDR1 SQVTM, CDR2 ANQGSEA. The CDR3 contains 12 residues. V was cut by 7 bases and J by 5 bases, with 13 bases left in between.

This sequence joins TRBV12-3 or TRBV12-4 and TRBJ2-5; TRBD1 matches 9 bases. CDR3 size: 15 residues. Trimming at V came to 5 bases and at J to 0 bases, leaving 4 bases not matched to a gene. The CDR3 DNA follows: TGTGCCAGCAGTCGGGACAGGGCGTACCAAGAGACCCAGTACTTC. It codes for CASSRDRAYQETQYF.

This clonotype was seen a few times. The chain joins TRBV7-9 to TRBJ2-1; D possibly corresponds to TRBD1 (6 bases). Trimming took 8 bases from V and 5 from J, leaving 7 bases between them. The CDR3 extends over 11 amino acids. Germline CDR1 SEHNR, CDR2 FQNEAQ (reference sequence). For the CDR3, the DNA is TGTGCCAGCGGGGGCGACAATGAGCAGTTCTTC. Protein: CASGGDNEQFF.

The rearrangement uses TRBV20-1 and TRBJ2-5; D unclear. Deletions cut 0 bases from V and 1 base from J, with 9 bases between. The CDR3 is 14 residues long. Germline values: CDR1 DFQATT, CDR2 SNEGSKA (reference sequence). The CDR3 DNA sequence: TGCAGTGCTAGAGATCCCCCCCCCCAAGAGACCCAGTACTTC. As protein: CSARDPPPQETQYF.

This clonotype was found a few times. J is TRBJ1-1 and V is TRBV29-1; no definite D call. V was cut by 5 bases and J by 4 bases, with 14 bases left in between. The CDR3 covers 13 residues. Germline CDR1 and CDR2: SQVTM and ANQGSEA. The CDR3 spells CSVSTELGTEAFF. Here the CDR3 DNA reads TGCAGCGTTTCGACGGAGTTAGGCACTGAAGCTTTCTTT.

The chain joins TRBV6-1 to TRBJ2-1; D may match TRBD1 or TRBD2 (5 bases each). This CDR3 is built from 13 residues. Germline-derived CDR1 and CDR2 are MNHNS and SASEGT. The germline V and J ends were trimmed by 10 bases and 1 base, with 11 bases remaining between them. CDR3: CATRGWSYNEQFF. CDR3 DNA sequence: TGTGCCACCCGGGGCTGGTCCTACAATGAGCAGTTCTTC.

This clonotype was seen many times. The chain employs TRBV28 and TRBJ1-2; 7 bases map to TRBD1. Looked up from germline, CDR1 is MDHEN and CDR2 is SYDVKM. The CDR3 sequence is 12 residues long. J was trimmed by 4 bases and V by 7 bases; bases with no gene match: 3. For the CDR3, the DNA is TGTGCCAGCACTGACAGGGCCTATGGCTACACCTTC. This codes for CASTDRAYGYTF.

The genes are TRBV29-1 and TRBJ2-7; 11 positions match TRBD1. Germline V lookup: CDR1 SQVTM, CDR2 ANQGSEA. The junction had 11 bases not matched to a gene; V was cut back by 6 bases and J by 4 bases. This CDR3 comprises 15 residues. The CDR3 nucleotides are TGCAGCGTCGTTCCGGGACAGGGGGGACGATACGAGCAGTACTTC. Protein sequence: CSVVPGQGGRYEQYF.

The V gene is TRBV3-1, the J gene TRBJ2-1, with no clear D. This CDR3 is 13 amino acids long. Germline V gene sequence: CDR1 LGHDT, CDR2 YNNKEL (reference sequence). Trimming took off 2 bases at V and 6 bases at J, with 8 bases between the two ends. CDR3 residues: CASSQSGFNEQFF. The CDR3 DNA reads as TGTGCCAGCAGCCAATCGGGCTTCAATGAGCAGTTCTTC.

This sequence joins TRBV13 and TRBJ2-7, with 8 bases identical to TRBD2. V lost 5 bases, J lost 1 base, and 13 bases stayed unmatched. Germline V gene data show CDR1 as PRHDT and CDR2 as FYEKMQ (reference sequence). The CDR3 runs 17 residues. CDR3 sequence reads: CASSDGASGSRSYEQYF. The CDR3 DNA reads TGTGCCAGCAGCGACGGGGCTAGCGGGTCTCGTTCCTACGAGCAGTACTTC.

This clonotype was detected ten times or more. V and J are TRBV6-1 and TRBJ2-5; 13 positions match TRBD2. Germline values: CDR1 MNHNS, CDR2 SASEGT. V shed 2 bases, J shed 3 bases, and the junction held 6 bases outside the gene matches. CDR3 length: 17 amino acids. The CDR3 nucleotides read TGTGCCAGCAGTGAATGGGGACTAGCGGGGACCAAAGAGACCCAGTACTTC. Its translation is CASSEWGLAGTKETQYF.

This clonotype was counted only a few times. This chain connects TRBV20-1 to TRBJ2-5; no definite D call. Germline loops: CDR1 DFQATT, CDR2 SNEGSKA (reference sequence). This CDR3 has 11 residues. Trimming shortened V by 3 bases and J by 7 bases, and 9 bases separated the two germline ends. CDR3 nucleotides: TGCAGTGCTAGCGTTGGCGGGACCCAGTACTTC. Translation gives CSASVGGTQYF.

The chain carries TRBV5-1 and TRBJ2-7; TRBD1 or TRBD2 may be the D gene (5 bases each). CDR3 length: 15 residues. V lost 1 base to trimming and J lost 0 bases, with 11 bases between them. CDR1 and CDR2 (germline): SGHRS, YFSETQ. The CDR3 nucleotides read TGCGCCAGCAGCTTGTTCGGGACCCGCTCCTACGAGCAGTACTTC. It encodes CASSLFGTRSYEQYF.

The count of this clonotype is one. The J gene is TRBJ2-1, the V gene TRBV18; 7 bases fit TRBD2. V dropped 1 base and J dropped 4; count of bases not matched to a gene: 4. Germline V lookup: CDR1 KGHSH, CDR2 LQKENI. The CDR3 length is 15 residues. The CDR3 region is CASSPLASGYNEQFF. In DNA, the CDR3 is TGTGCCAGCTCACCACTGGCTAGCGGTTACAATGAGCAGTTCTTC.

The CDR3 loop is CASSLGTTSYNEQFF. The CDR3 DNA sequence: TGTGCCAGCAGCCTAGGGACTACCTCCTACAATGAGCAGTTCTTC. The chain links TRBV7-2 to TRBJ2-1; 7 bases fit TRBD2. Germline CDR1 is SGHTA and CDR2 is FQGNSA. J was trimmed by 0 bases and V by 5 bases; bases with no gene match: 4. This CDR3 region has 15 residues.

This clonotype was counted only a few times. The chain has TRBV6-1 and TRBJ2-3; D perhaps matches TRBD2 (7 bases). CDR3 length equals 15 residues. Trimming left V 5 bases short and J 2 bases short, with 14 bases between. Germline V lookup: CDR1 MNHNS, CDR2 SASEGT. The CDR3 DNA sequence: TGTGCCAGCAGTAGGGGGGGGAGGACCACAGATACGCAGTATTTT. Its protein product is CASSRGGRTTDTQYF.

This clonotype was found a few times. A much larger clonotype is one base distant, so this may be a read error. The chain joins TRBV12-3 or TRBV12-4 to TRBJ1-3, with D hard to call. The V end lost 6 bases, the J end lost 0 bases, and 6 bases lay between the germline ends. The CDR3 is 13 residues long. The CDR3 sequence is CASRLASGNTIYF. The CDR3 bases are TGTGCCAGCAGGTTGGCCTCTGGAAACACCATATATTTT.

This clonotype was seen only a few times. V is TRBV20-1 and J is TRBJ2-4; D is perhaps TRBD1 or TRBD2 (6 bases each). CDR3 length: 15 amino acids. V lost 5 bases to trimming and J lost 1 base, with 15 bases between them. CDR1 is DFQATT and CDR2 is SNEGSKA in the germline V gene (reference sequence). The CDR3, as DNA: TGCAGTGCTCAGACAACAGGGAGGGCCAAAAACATTCAGTACTTC. Translation gives CSAQTTGRAKNIQYF.

This clonotype was picked up a small number of times. CDR3 DNA: TGTGCCAGCAGGGACGGACAGGGACTCTCTGAAAAACTGTTTTTT. Translating it yields CASRDGQGLSEKLFF. The chain recombines TRBV7-8 with TRBJ1-4, with 8 bases that match TRBD1. V trimming: 6 bases; J trimming: 7 bases; junction bases outside the gene matches: 10. Per the germline V gene, CDR1 is SGHVS and CDR2 is FQNEAQ. The CDR3 has 15 residues.